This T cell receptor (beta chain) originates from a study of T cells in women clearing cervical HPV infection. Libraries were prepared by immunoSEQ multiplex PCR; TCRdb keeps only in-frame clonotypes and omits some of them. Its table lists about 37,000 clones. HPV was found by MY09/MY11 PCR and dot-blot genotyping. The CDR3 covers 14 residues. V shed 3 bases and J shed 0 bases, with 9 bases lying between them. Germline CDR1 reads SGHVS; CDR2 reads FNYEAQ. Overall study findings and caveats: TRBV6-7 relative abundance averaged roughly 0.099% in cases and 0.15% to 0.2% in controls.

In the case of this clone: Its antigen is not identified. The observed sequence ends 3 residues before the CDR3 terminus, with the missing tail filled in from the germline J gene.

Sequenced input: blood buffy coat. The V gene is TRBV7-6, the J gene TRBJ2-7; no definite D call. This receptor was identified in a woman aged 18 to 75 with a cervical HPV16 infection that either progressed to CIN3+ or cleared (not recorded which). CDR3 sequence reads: CASSFIPSSYEQYF. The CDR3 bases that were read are TGTGCCAGCAGCTTTATCCCCAGCTCCTACGAG.